The rows below give T cell receptor beta chains drawn from one sample of a study of PD-L1 blockade in urothelial cancer. Assay used: immunoSEQ multiplex PCR; TCRdb lists only in-frame clones, some missing. The sample contains more than 90,000 clones, around 87% of which appear only once. Sequences were derived from PBMCs, sampled around atezolizumab (anti-PD-L1) treatment. The source is a man between 60 and 75 years old with urothelial cancer. The CDR3 runs from the conserved cysteine through the conserved F or W. The order of the fields is D gene, V gene, J gene, clone size, CDR3 DNA, CDR3 protein. D genes are given only for firm matches. Clone size, where shown, is once, few, many, or a class for clones that have expanded.

NA	TRBV7-2	TRBJ2-7	few	TGTGCCAGCAGCCGAACAGGGCTTGAGTCCTACGAGCAGTACTTC	CASSRTGLESYEQYF
TRBD1	TRBV27	TRBJ2-2	few	TGTGCCAGCAGTACGGGACAGGCGAACACCGGGGAGCTGTTTTTT	CASSTGQANTGELFF
NA	TRBV18	TRBJ2-1	NA	TGTGCCAGCTCACCACAGTTAGCGGACTCCTACAATGAGCAGTTCTTC	CASSPQLADSYNEQFF
TRBD1	TRBV29-1	TRBJ2-1	NA	TGCAGCGTTGAAGGAGGCAGGGGGTCCTACAATGAGCAGTTCTTC	CSVEGGRGSYNEQFF
NA	TRBV5-1	TRBJ2-1	NA	TGCGCCAGCAGCTTGGCCTTGGGAGACGTCGAAGAGCAGTTCTTC	CASSLALGDVEEQFF
TRBD2	TRBV20-1	TRBJ2-4	NA	TGCAGTGGGGGGGGGAAAAACATTCAGTACTTC	CSGGGKNIQYF
TRBD1	TRBV5-1	TRBJ2-3	NA	TGCGCCAGCAGCCAGGGACAGGGGGCCAGCACAGATACGCAGTATTTT	CASSQGQGASTDTQYF
TRBD1	TRBV11-2	TRBJ2-7	NA	TGTGCCAGCAGCTTGCGACAGGGCCCCTCCGAGCAGTACTTC	CASSLRQGPSEQYF
NA	TRBV6-4	TRBJ1-3	NA	TGTGCCTCTGAGGGAAACACCATATATTTT	CASEGNTIYF
TRBD2	TRBV14	TRBJ2-1	many	TGTGCCAGCAGCGAAACTAGCGGGGGGGCGAATGAGCAGTTCTTC	CASSETSGGANEQFF
NA	TRBV9	TRBJ1-4	NA	TGTGCCAGCAGCGAGAAGGGGGGGATATCTAATGAAAAACTGTTTTTT	CASSEKGGISNEKLFF
TRBD2	TRBV27	TRBJ2-5	NA	TGTGCCAGCAAGTTGGGGACTAGCGAAAAGACCCAGTACTTC	CASKLGTSEKTQYF
NA	TRBV14	TRBJ1-3	NA	TGTGCCAGCAGCCAATATGTACAGGGATCAAACACCATATATTTT	CASSQYVQGSNTIYF
NA	TRBV2	TRBJ2-7	NA	TGTGCCAGCATTAGCGCGACTAATTTCGAGCAGTACTTC	CASISATNFEQYF
TRBD1	TRBV19	TRBJ2-6	NA	TGTGCCAGTAGTGCCCGGACAGGGGTATTGGGGGCCAACGTCCTGACTTTC	CASSARTGVLGANVLTF
NA	TRBV29-1	TRBJ2-2	few	TGCAGCGCCTACGGGGAGCTGTTTTTT	CSAYGELFF
NA	TRBV7-2	TRBJ1-6	NA	TGTGCCAGCAGAGGAGGCGGACTTTATAATTCACCCCTCCACTTT	CASRGGGLYNSPLHF
NA	TRBV18	TRBJ1-6	few	TGTGCCAGCTCACCATTTTCAGGGGATAATTCACCCCTCCACTTT	CASSPFSGDNSPLHF
NA	TRBV28	TRBJ1-3	NA	TGTGCCATCCCCTGTGTTATACAGGGCCCCCCTGGAAACACCATATATTTT	CAIPCVIQGPPGNTIYF
NA	TRBV23-1	TRBJ1-5	once	TGCGCCAGCAGTCTCGGCTGGGGGCCGCGGCAGCCCCAGCATTTT	CASSLGWGPRQPQHF
TRBD1	TRBV28	TRBJ2-7	NA	TGTGCCAGCAGTCACTTCCTACAGGGGTTCGGCTACGAGCAGTACTTC	CASSHFLQGFGYEQYF
TRBD2	TRBV5-4	TRBJ2-3	NA	TGTGCCAGCAGCGCCCGGGGCGGGAGGGTAATACGCACAGATACGCAGTATTTT	CASSARGGRVIRTDTQYF